The subject of this entry is one T cell receptor beta chain. These data come from a study of shared clonotypes between healthy human individuals. The assay was immunoSEQ multiplex PCR, and TCRdb's table has in-frame clones only and misses some. The sample holds over 1.4 million clones, roughly 95% seen once. Each of the donors was a healthy adult who was HIV-negative and had not had a recent acute infection or vaccination. From CD4+ cells came CD45RA+ naive and CD45RA-negative memory subsets. The CDR3 is 15 amino acids. Germline CDR1 and CDR2: SNHLY and FYNNEI. With 6 bases removed from V and 0 bases from J, the gap between germline ends came to 13 bases.

The sequence derives from a young man in good health. V and J are TRBV2 and TRBJ2-3; D may be TRBD1 (6 bases). Specimen: naive CD4+ T cells sorted from blood. The subset here: CD45RA+ positively selected. The CDR3 sequence is CASSGDRTSTDTQYF. For the CDR3, the DNA is TGTGCCAGCAGCGGCGACAGGACTAGCACAGATACGCAGTATTTT.